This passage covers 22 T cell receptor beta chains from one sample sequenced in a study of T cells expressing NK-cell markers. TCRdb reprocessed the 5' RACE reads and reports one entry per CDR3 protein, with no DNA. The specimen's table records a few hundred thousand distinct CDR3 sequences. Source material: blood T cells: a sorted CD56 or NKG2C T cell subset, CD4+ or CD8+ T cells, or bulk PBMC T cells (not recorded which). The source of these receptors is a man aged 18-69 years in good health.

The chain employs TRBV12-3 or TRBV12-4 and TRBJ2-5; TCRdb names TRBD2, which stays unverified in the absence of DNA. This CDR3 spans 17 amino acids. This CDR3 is CASSFLAGGLYQETQYF.

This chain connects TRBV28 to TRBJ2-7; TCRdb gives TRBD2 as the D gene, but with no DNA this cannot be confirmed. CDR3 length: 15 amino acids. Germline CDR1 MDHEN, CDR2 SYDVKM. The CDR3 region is CASSYGHSWSYEQYF.

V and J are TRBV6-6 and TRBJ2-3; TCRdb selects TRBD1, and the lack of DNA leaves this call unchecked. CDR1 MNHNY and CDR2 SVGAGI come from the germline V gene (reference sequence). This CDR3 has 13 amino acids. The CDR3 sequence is CASRGSGTDTQYF.

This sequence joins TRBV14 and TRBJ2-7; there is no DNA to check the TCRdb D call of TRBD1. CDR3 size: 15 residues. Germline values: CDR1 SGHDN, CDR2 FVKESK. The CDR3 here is CASSRGGTQSYEQYF.

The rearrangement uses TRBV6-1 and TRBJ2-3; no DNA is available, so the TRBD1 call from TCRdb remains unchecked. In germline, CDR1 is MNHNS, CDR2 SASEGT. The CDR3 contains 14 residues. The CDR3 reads CASTRGGAKDTQYF.

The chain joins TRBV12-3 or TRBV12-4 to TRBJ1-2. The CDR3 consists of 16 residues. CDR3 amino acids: CASSLGLAGASYGYTF.

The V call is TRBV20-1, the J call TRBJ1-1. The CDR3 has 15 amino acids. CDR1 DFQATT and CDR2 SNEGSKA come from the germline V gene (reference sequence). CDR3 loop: CSAKKSRLLNTEAFF.

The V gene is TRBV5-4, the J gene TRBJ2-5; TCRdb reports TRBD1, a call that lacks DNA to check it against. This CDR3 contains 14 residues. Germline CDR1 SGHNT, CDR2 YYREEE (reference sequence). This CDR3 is CASSFGGRWETQYF.

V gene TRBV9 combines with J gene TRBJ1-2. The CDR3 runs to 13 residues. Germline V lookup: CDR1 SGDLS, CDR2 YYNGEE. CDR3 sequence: CASSVVDSWGYTF.

CDR3 amino acids: CASSLPDRALSYEQYF. V gene TRBV7-8 combines with J gene TRBJ2-7; with no DNA, the TCRdb D assignment of TRBD2 cannot be verified. Germline V gene data show CDR1 as SGHVS and CDR2 as FQNEAQ. The CDR3 extends over 16 amino acids.

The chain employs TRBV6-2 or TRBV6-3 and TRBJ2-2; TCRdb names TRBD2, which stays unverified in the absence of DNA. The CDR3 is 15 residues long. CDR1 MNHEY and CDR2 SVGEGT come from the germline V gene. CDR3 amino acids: CASLAGGRWTGELFF.

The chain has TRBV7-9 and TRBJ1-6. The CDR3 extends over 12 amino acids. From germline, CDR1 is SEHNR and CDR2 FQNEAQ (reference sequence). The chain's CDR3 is CASQQGESPLHF.

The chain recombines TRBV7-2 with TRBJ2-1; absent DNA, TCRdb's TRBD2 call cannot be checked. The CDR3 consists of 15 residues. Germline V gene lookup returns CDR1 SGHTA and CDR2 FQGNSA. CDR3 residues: CASSELAGGLNEQFF.

Here the CDR3 reads CASSLVFGQGGGEQYF. The V gene is TRBV7-2, the J gene TRBJ2-7; TCRdb lists TRBD2, though no DNA is available to test this call. The CDR3 covers 16 residues. CDR1 is SGHTA, CDR2 FQGNSA, per germline.

CDR3 residues: CASSIGAPGLDTQYF. This chain uses TRBV19 with TRBJ2-3; TCRdb returns TRBD1, unconfirmable since there is no DNA. The CDR3 totals 15 residues. CDR1 is LNHDA, CDR2 SQIVND, per germline (reference sequence).

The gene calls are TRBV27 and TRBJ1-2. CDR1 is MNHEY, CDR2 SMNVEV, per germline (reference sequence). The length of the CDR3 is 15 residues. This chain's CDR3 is CASSLSRRFNYGYTF.

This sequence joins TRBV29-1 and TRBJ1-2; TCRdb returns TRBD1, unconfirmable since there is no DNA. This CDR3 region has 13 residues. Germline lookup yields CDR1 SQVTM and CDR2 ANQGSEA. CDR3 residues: CSVTPGQGSGYTF.

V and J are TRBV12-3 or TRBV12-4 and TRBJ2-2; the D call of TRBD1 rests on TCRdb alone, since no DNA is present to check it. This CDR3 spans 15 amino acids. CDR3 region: CASSFGQANTGELFF.

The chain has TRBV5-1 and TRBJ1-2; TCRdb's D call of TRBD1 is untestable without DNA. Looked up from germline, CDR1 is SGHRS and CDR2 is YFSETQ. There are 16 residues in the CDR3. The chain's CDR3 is CASSLDSQELIDGYTF.

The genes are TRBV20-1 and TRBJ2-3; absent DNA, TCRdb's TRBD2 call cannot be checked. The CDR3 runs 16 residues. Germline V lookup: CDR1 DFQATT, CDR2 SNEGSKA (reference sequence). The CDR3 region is CSAPTPTSAPKDTQYF.

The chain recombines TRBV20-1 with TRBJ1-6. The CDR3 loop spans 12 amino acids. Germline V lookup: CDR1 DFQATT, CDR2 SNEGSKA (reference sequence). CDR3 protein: CSARTMNSPLHF.

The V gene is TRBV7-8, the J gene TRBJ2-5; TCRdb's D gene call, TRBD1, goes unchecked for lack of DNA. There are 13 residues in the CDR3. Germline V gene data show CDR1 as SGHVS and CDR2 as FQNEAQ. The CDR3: CASRHRGKETQYF.